The next 18 T cell receptor beta chains were all read from a single sample in a study of beta chain features in type 1 diabetes. The study's findings and limits: Significant though moderate, a shortening of TCRB CDR3s appeared in all four CD4+ subsets of Type 1 diabetes patients.

Their antigen targets remain unknown. The study reverse transcribed the entire isolated RNA, so it sequenced expressed TCRB transcripts. Measured with immunoSEQ multiplex PCR; TCRdb has only the in-frame clones, and not every one. Of around 690,000 clones in the sample, roughly an eighth were seen once. Source material: naive CD4+ T cells from blood. Receptors were obtained from a young man with type 1 diabetes.

In its sample, this clone was seen a few times. This rearrangement joins TRBV5-6 to TRBJ2-5; D gene unclear. The V and J ends lost 0 bases and 2 bases respectively, with 8 bases between them. The CDR3 runs to 14 residues. CDR1 and CDR2 (germline): SGHDT, YYEEEE. CDR3 in amino acids: CASSLGGTQETQYF. Written as DNA, the CDR3 is TGTGCCAGCAGCTTGGGGGGAACTCAAGAGACCCAGTACTTC.

The chain has TRBV7-9 and TRBJ2-7; TRBD1 might be the D (5 bases). With 5 bases removed from V and 2 bases from J, the gap between germline ends came to 19 bases. The CDR3 is made up of 16 amino acids. Germline values: CDR1 SEHNR, CDR2 FQNEAQ (reference sequence). The DNA for the CDR3 is TGTGCCAGCAGCCCCCTGGGGTCAGGGAAAGCCTACGAGCAGTACTTC. Translated, it gives CASSPLGSGKAYEQYF.

This clone has more than one count but fewer than ten. The J gene is TRBJ1-5, the V gene TRBV6-6, with D unclear. Germline assignment: CDR1 MNHNY and CDR2 SVGAGI (reference sequence). CDR3 length: 12 amino acids. The V end was cut by 10 bases, the J end by 4 bases, with 11 bases between. CDR3 region: CATAVANQPQHF. CDR3 DNA sequence: TGTGCCACCGCAGTAGCAAATCAGCCCCAGCATTTT.

This clone was seen only a few times. V gene TRBV11-1 combines with J gene TRBJ2-1; D remains ambiguous. The CDR3 runs 13 residues. The germline CDR1 and CDR2 sequences are SGHAT and FQDESV (reference sequence). Trimming shortened V by 0 bases and J by 4 bases, and 4 bases separated the two germline ends. The CDR3 loop reads CASSLAVYNEQFF. As DNA, the CDR3 is TGTGCCAGCAGCTTAGCGGTTTACAATGAGCAGTTCTTC.

J is TRBJ1-4 and V is TRBV2, with 7 bases that match TRBD1. Trimming cost V 6 bases and J 7 bases; bases outside gene matches: 8. Germline V gene sequence: CDR1 SNHLY, CDR2 FYNNEI. CDR3 length: 14 amino acids. CDR3 sequence reads: CASRAQGNGEKLFF. CDR3 sequence (DNA): TGTGCCAGCAGGGCACAGGGGAACGGTGAAAAACTGTTTTTT.

The chain recombines TRBV29-1 with TRBJ1-5, with D tentatively TRBD1 (5 bases). The germline gives CDR1 SQVTM, CDR2 ANQGSEA. Deletions cut 4 bases from V and 5 bases from J, with 15 bases between. The CDR3 runs 14 residues. The CDR3 bases are TGCAGCGTTGTAGGCGGGGGGAGGGATCAGCCCCAGCATTTT. Its protein is CSVVGGGRDQPQHF.

This clone turned up a few times. A read error is likely, as this CDR3 ends without the conserved phenylalanine or tryptophan. No DNA is shown, since the ends of the CDR3 on it are uncertain; the CDR3 is the one TCRdb lists. The CDR3 loop reads CASSLQFGTGGSWWI. The V gene is TRBV19, the J gene TRBJ1-2; whether TRBD1, the table's D call, matches the DNA was not checked. Germline V gives CDR1 LNHDA, CDR2 SQIVND (reference sequence). With termini counted, the CDR3 has 15 amino acids.

As regards this clone: At one end the junction does not follow the germline gene, possibly because of a read error. The gene calls are TRBV5-4 and TRBJ2-1; possibly TRBD1 for D (5 bases). Germline CDR1 SGHNT, CDR2 YYREEE (reference sequence). The CDR3 is 12 residues long. The CDR3 nucleotides read TGTGCCAGCAGCTCCGTGGGGCAGGCGCCAATCTTC. Its protein is CASSSVGQAPIF.

The V call is TRBV25-1, the J call TRBJ2-1; D perhaps matches TRBD1 (5 bases). V lost 3 bases and J lost 3, with 12 bases in between. The CDR3 covers 15 residues. Germline V lookup: CDR1 MGHDK, CDR2 SYGVNS. CDR3 residues: CASSDLVRDYNEQFF. In nucleotides, the CDR3 is TGTGCCAGCAGTGATCTCGTCAGGGACTACAATGAGCAGTTCTTC.

The V call is TRBV6-5, the J call TRBJ1-2, with 7 bases lining up with TRBD1. Germline CDR1 and CDR2: MNHEY and SVGAGI. CDR3 length: 14 residues. The trim removed 4 bases at V and 4 bases at J, leaving 6 bases unmatched. The CDR3 protein is CASSSTGSAYGYTF. The CDR3 DNA sequence: TGTGCCAGCAGTTCGACAGGGTCGGCCTATGGCTACACCTTC.

Notes on this clone: The same CDR3 also results from other DNA sequences found in this sample. This chain uses TRBV10-1 with TRBJ2-3, with D unclear. The CDR3 is 14 residues long. V lost 0 bases and J lost 4, with 8 bases in between. In germline, CDR1 is WNHNN, CDR2 SYGVQD (reference sequence). This chain's CDR3 is CASSESSGADTQYF. The CDR3 DNA follows: TGCGCCAGCAGTGAGTCGTCTGGAGCAGATACGCAGTATTTT.

This clone was observed a few times. V gene TRBV10-3 combines with J gene TRBJ1-5; 10 nucleotides line up with TRBD1. Unmatched junction bases numbered 2, after V lost 2 bases and J lost 4 bases. From germline, CDR1 is ENHRY and CDR2 SYGVKD. This CDR3 is built from 15 residues. CDR3 protein: CAISEGDRGNQPQHF. The CDR3 DNA follows: TGTGCCATCAGTGAGGGGGACAGGGGTAATCAGCCCCAGCATTTT.

This clone was picked up a small number of times. Distinct nucleotide sequences in the sample also encode this CDR3. J is TRBJ1-2 and V is TRBV28; D call uncertain. This CDR3 has 11 residues. The V end lost 6 bases, the J end lost 2 bases, and 4 bases lay between the germline ends. Looked up from germline, CDR1 is MDHEN and CDR2 is SYDVKM. The CDR3 DNA reads TGTGCCAGCAGCCGGAACTATGGCTACACCTTC. The encoded protein is CASSRNYGYTF.

This clone was found a few times. The V gene is TRBV5-4, the J gene TRBJ2-5; D unresolved. The CDR3 totals 14 residues. Between the trimmed V and J ends, which lost 2 bases and 2 bases, there was a span of 10 bases. CDR1 is SGHNT and CDR2 is YYREEE in the germline V gene (reference sequence). CDR3 sequence reads: CASSLSHGQETQYF. The CDR3 DNA follows: TGTGCCAGCAGCTTATCGCACGGACAAGAGACCCAGTACTTC.

For this clone: The sample contains more than one DNA sequence encoding this CDR3. The chain carries TRBV5-4 and TRBJ2-5; 11 bases align to TRBD2. This CDR3 is built from 15 residues. J was trimmed by 5 bases and V by 3 bases; bases with no gene match: 6. The V gene's germline CDR1 is SGHNT and CDR2 YYREEE (reference sequence). CDR3 in amino acids: CASSSRTSGQETQYF. CDR3 sequence (DNA): TGTGCCAGCAGCTCCAGGACTAGCGGGCAGGAGACCCAGTACTTC.

The V gene is TRBV10-3, the J gene TRBJ2-1; D not certain. Trimming removed 3 bases from V and 6 bases from J, with 3 bases in between. The germline V gene has CDR1 ENHRY and CDR2 SYGVKD. The CDR3 totals 11 residues. In DNA form, the CDR3 reads TGTGCCATCAGTGACTCCAATGAGCAGTTCTTC. Encoded protein: CAISDSNEQFF.

This chain joins TRBV11-2 and TRBJ1-2; TRBD1 is a possible D gene (5 bases). This CDR3 has 15 amino acids. In germline, CDR1 is SGHAT, CDR2 FQNNGV. V dropped 7 bases and J dropped 2 bases, with 17 bases sitting between them. CDR3 loop: CASTLLVGPNYGYTF. As DNA, the CDR3 is TGTGCCAGCACCCTCCTGGTGGGGCCGAACTATGGCTACACCTTC.

This sequence joins TRBV11-2 and TRBJ2-5; the D gene is possibly TRBD2 (7 bases). Germline CDR1 reads SGHAT; CDR2 reads FQNNGV. CDR3 length equals 17 residues. Deletions cut 0 bases from V and 0 bases from J, with 14 bases between. The CDR3 loop is CASSLEPGGFYQETQYF. DNA of the CDR3: TGTGCCAGCAGCTTAGAACCGGGGGGCTTCTACCAAGAGACCCAGTACTTC.